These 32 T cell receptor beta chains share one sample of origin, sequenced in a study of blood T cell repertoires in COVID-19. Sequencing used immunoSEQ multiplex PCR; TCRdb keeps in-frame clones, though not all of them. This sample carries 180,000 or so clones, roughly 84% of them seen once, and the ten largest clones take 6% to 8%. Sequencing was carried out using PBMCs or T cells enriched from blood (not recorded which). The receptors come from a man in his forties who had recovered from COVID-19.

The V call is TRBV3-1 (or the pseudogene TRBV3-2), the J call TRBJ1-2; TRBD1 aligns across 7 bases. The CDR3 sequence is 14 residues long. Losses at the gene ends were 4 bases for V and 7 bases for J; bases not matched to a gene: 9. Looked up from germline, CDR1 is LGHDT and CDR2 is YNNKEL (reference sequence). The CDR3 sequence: CASSPLEGASGYTF. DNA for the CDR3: TGTGCCAGCAGCCCCTTGGAGGGGGCTTCTGGCTACACCTTC.

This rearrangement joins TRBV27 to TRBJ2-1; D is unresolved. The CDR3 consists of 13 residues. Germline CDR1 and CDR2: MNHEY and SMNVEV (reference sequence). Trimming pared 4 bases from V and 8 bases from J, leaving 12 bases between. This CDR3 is CASSYKPSDEQFF. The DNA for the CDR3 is TGTGCCAGCAGTTATAAACCGTCAGATGAGCAGTTCTTC.

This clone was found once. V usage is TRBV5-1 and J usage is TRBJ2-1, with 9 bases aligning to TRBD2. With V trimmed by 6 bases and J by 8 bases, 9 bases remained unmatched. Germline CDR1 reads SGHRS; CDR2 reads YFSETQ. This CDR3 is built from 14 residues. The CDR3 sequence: CASKGLAGRDEQFF. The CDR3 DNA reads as TGCGCCAGCAAGGGGCTAGCGGGGAGGGATGAGCAGTTCTTC.

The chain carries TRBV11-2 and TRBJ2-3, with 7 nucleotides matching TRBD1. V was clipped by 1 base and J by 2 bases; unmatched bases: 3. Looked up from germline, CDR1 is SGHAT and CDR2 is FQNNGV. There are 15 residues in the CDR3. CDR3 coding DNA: TGTGCCAGCAGCTTAGCCAGGGGGAACACAGATACGCAGTATTTT. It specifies CASSLARGNTDTQYF.

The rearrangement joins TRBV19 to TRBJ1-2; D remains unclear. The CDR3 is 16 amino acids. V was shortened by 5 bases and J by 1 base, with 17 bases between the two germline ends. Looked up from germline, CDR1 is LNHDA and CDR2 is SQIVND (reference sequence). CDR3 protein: CASSVASGAVNYGYTF. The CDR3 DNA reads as TGTGCCAGTAGTGTCGCATCCGGCGCGGTTAACTATGGCTACACCTTC. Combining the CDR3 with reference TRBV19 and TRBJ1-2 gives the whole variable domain DGGITQSPKYLFRKEGQNVTLSCEQNLNHDAMYWYRQDPGQGLRLIYYSQIVNDFQKGDIAEGYSVSREKKESFPLTVTSAQKNPTAFYLCASSVASGAVNYGYTFGSGTRLTVV.

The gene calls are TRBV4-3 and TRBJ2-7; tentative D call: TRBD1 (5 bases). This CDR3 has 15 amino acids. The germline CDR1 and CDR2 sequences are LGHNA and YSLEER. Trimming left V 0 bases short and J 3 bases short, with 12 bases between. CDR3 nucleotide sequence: TGCGCCAGCAGCCAAGATTGGCAGGGCGGCTACGAGCAGTACTTC. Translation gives CASSQDWQGGYEQYF.

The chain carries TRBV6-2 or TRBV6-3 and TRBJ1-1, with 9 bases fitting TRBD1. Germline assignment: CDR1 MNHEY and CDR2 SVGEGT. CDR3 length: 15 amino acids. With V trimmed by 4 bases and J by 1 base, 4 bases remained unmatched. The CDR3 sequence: CASSSPDRGNTEAFF. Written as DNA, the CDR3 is TGTGCCAGCAGTTCGCCGGACAGGGGGAACACTGAAGCTTTCTTT.

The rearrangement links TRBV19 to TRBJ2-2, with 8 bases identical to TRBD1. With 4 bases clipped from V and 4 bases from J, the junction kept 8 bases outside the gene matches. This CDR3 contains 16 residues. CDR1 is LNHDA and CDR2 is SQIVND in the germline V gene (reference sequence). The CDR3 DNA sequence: TGTGCCAGTAGTAAAGTGCAGGGGGCCGTCACCGGGGAGCTGTTTTTT. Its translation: CASSKVQGAVTGELFF.

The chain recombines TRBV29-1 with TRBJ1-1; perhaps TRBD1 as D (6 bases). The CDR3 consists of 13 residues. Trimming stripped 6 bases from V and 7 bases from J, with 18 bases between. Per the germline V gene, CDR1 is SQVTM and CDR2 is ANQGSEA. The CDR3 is CSVCNRVLDEAFF. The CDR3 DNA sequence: TGCAGCGTATGCAACAGGGTCCTTGATGAAGCTTTCTTT.

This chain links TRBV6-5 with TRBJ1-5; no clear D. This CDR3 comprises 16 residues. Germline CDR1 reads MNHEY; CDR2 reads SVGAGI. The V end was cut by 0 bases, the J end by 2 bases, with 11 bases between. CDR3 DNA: TGTGCCAGCAGTTACTCGATGAGGGTGGGCAATCAGCCCCAGCATTTT. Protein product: CASSYSMRVGNQPQHF.

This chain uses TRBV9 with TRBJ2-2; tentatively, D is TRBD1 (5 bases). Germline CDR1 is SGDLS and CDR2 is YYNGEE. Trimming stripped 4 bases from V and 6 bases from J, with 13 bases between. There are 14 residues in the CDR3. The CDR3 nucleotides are TGTGCCAGCAGCCCTCAGGGTTTGGCCGGGGAGCTGTTTTTT. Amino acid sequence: CASSPQGLAGELFF.

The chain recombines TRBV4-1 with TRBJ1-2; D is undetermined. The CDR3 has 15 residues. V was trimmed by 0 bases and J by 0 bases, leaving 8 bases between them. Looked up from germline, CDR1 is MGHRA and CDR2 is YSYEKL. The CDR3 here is CASSQDTPANYGYTF. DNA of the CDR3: TGCGCCAGCAGCCAAGATACGCCAGCTAACTATGGCTACACCTTC.

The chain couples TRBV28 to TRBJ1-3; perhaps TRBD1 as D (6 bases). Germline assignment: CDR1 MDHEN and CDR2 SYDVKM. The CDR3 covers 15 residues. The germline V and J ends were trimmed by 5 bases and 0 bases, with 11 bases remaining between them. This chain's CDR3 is CASSPQGSSGNTIYF. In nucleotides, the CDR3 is TGTGCCAGCAGTCCACAGGGAAGCTCTGGAAACACCATATATTTT. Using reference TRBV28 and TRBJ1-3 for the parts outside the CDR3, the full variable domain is DVKVTQSSRYLVKRTGEKVFLECVQDMDHENMFWYRQDPGLGLRLIYFSYDVKMKEKGDIPEGYSVSREKKERFSLILESASTNQTSMYLCASSPQGSSGNTIYFGEGSWLTVV.

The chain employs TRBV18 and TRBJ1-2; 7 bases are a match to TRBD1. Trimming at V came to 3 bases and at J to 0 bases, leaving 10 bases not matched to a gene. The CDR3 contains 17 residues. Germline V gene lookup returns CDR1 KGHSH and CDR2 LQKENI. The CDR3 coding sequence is TGTGCCAGCTCACCGGGGACAGATTTCGAAGCTAACTATGGCTACACCTTC. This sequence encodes CASSPGTDFEANYGYTF.

In nucleotides, the CDR3 is TGCGCCAGCAGCTTGGTTGAGGGAGGAGGGTATGGCTACACCTTC. It encodes CASSLVEGGGYGYTF. The gene calls are TRBV5-1 and TRBJ1-2; no definite D call. Germline V gene sequence: CDR1 SGHRS, CDR2 YFSETQ. V dropped 0 bases and J dropped 5 bases, with 14 bases sitting between them. This CDR3 is 15 amino acids long.

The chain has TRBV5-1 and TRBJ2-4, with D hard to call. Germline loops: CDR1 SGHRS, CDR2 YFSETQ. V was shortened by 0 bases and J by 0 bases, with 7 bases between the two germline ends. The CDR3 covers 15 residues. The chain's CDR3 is CASSLDGLAKNIQYF. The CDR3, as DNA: TGCGCCAGCAGCTTGGACGGGTTAGCCAAAAACATTCAGTACTTC. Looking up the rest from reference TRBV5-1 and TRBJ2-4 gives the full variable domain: KAGVTQTPRYLIKTRGQQVTLSCSPISGHRSVSWYQQTPGQGLQFLFEYFSETQRNKGNFPGRFSGRQFSNSRSEMNVSTLELGDSALYLCASSLDGLAKNIQYFGAGTRLSVL.

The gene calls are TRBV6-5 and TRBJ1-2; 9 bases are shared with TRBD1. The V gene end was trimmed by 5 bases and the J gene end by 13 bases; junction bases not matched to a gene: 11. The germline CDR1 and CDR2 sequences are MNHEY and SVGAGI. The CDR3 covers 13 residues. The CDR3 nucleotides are TGTGCCAGCAGTCCCCAAAGACAGGGGGGAAGCACCTTC. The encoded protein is CASSPQRQGGSTF.

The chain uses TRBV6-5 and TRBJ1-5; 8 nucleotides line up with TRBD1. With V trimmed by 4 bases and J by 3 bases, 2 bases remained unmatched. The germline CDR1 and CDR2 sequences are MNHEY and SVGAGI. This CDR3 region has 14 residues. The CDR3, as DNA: TGTGCCAGCAGTTGGACAGGGTACAATCAGCCCCAGCATTTT. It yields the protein CASSWTGYNQPQHF.

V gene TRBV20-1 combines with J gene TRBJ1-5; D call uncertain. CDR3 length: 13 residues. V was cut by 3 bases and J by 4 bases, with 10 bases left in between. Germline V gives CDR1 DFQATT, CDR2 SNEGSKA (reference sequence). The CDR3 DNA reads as TGCAGTGCTAGTTCAGAAATGAATCAGCCCCAGCATTTT. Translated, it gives CSASSEMNQPQHF.

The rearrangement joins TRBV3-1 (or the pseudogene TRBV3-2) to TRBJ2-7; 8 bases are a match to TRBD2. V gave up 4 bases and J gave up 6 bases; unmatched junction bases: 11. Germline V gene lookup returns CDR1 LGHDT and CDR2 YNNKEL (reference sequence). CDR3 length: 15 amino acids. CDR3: CASSPHGGGPGEQYF. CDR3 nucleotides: TGTGCCAGCAGCCCCCACGGGGGGGGCCCGGGCGAGCAGTACTTC.

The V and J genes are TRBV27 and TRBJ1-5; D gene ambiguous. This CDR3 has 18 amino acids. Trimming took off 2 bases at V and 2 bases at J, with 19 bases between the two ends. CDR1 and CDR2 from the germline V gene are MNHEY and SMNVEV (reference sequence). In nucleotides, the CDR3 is TGTGCCAGCAGTTTAGAAGGTTGGAGTGCTTTGGGCAATCAGCCCCAGCATTTT. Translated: CASSLEGWSALGNQPQHF.

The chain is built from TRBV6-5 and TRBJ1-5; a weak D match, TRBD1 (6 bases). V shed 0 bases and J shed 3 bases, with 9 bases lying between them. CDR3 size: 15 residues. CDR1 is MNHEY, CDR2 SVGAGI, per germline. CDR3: CASSYSRGANQPQHF. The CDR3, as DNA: TGTGCCAGCAGTTACTCACGGGGGGCCAATCAGCCCCAGCATTTT.

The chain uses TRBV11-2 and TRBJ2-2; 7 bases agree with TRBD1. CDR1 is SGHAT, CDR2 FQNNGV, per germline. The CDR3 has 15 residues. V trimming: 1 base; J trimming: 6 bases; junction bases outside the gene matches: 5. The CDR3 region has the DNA TGTGCCAGCAGCTTAGTAGGGGGCTCGGCCGGGGAGCTGTTTTTT. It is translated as CASSLVGGSAGELFF.

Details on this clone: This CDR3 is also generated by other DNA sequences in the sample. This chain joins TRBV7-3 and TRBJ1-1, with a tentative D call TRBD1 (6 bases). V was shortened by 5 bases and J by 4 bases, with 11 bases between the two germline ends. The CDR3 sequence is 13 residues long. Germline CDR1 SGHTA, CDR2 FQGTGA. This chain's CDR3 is CASSLQGGTEAFF. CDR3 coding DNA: TGTGCCAGCAGCCTACAGGGTGGCACTGAAGCTTTCTTT.

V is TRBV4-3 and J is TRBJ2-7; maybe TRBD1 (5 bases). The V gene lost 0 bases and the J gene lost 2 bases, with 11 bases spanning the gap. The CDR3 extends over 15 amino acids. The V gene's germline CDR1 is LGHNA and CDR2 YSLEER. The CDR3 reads CASSQDVQATYEQYF. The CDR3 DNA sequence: TGCGCCAGCAGCCAAGATGTACAGGCGACCTACGAGCAGTACTTC.

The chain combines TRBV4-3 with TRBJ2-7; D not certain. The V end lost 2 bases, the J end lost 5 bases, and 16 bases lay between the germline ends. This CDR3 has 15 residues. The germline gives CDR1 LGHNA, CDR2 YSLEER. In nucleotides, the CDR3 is TGCGCCAGCAGCCAAAGTACTGCGTATCTGAACGAGCAGTACTTC. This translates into CASSQSTAYLNEQYF.

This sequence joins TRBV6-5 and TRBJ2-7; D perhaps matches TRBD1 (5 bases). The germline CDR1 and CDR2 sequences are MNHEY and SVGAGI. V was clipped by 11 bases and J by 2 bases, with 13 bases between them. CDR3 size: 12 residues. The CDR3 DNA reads TGTGCCCTGGTGGCAGGGCCCTACGAGCAGTACTTC. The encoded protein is CALVAGPYEQYF.

CDR3 coding DNA: TGCGCCAGCAGCGGACAGGGCTATGGCTACACCTTC. The encoded protein is CASSGQGYGYTF. V is TRBV5-1 and J is TRBJ1-2, with 8 bases fitting TRBD1. Germline V lookup: CDR1 SGHRS, CDR2 YFSETQ. The V gene end was trimmed by 4 bases and the J gene end by 4 bases; junction bases not matched to a gene: 0. The CDR3 covers 12 residues.

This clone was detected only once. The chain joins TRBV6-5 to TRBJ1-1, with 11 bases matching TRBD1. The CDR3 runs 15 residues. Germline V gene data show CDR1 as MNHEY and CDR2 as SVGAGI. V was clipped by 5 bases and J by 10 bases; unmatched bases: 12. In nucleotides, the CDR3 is TGTGCCAGCAGTAAACTAGGACAGGGGGCCCTAGGAGCTTTCTTT. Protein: CASSKLGQGALGAFF.

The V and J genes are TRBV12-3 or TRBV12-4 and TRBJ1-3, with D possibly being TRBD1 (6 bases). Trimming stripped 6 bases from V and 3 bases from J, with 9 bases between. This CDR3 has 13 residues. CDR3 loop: CASRGTYGNTIYF. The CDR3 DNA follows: TGTGCCAGCAGGGGGACATATGGAAACACCATATATTTT.

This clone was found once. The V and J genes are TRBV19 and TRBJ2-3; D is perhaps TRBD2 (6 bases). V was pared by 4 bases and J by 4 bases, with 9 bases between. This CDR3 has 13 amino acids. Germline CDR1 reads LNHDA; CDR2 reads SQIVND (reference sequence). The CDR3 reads CASSRGVPDTQYF. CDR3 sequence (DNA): TGTGCCAGTAGTAGGGGGGTCCCAGATACGCAGTATTTT. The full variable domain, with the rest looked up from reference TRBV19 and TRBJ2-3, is DGGITQSPKYLFRKEGQNVTLSCEQNLNHDAMYWYRQDPGQGLRLIYYSQIVNDFQKGDIAEGYSVSREKKESFPLTVTSAQKNPTAFYLCASSRGVPDTQYFGPGTRLTVL.

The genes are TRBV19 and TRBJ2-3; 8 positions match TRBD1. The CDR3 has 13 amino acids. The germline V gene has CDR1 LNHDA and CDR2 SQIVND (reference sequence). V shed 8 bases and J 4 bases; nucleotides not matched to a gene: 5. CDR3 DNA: TGTGCCAGTGGGACAGGTCGTGCAGATACGCAGTATTTT. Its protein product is CASGTGRADTQYF.